This is a list of T cell receptor beta chains from one sample in a study of blood T cell repertoires in COVID-19. TCRdb's table, derived via immunoSEQ multiplex PCR, lists solely in-frame clones and lacks some. The sample holds fewer than 350,000 clones, about 86% seen once. Sequenced sample: peripheral blood. Receptors originate from a woman in her twenties or thirties with COVID-19, enrolled during active disease. Both conserved end residues are part of each CDR3. The D gene is left open where the match is weak. Clone size, where shown, is once, few, many, or a class for clones that have expanded.

size: -
D: -
V: TRBV5-6
J: TRBJ2-7
DNA: TGTGCCAGCAGCTTGGAGACAGGTGGGTACGAGCAGTACTTC
CDR3: CASSLETGGYEQYF

size: -
D: -
V: TRBV11-2
J: TRBJ1-6
DNA: TGTGCCAGCAGCTTAGATTGGACAGCCGCCCCTTCACCCCTCCACTTT
CDR3: CASSLDWTAAPSPLHF

size: -
D: -
V: TRBV27
J: TRBJ2-1
DNA: TGTGCCAGCAGTTCGCGGGACCTGATCTACAATGAGCAGTTCTTC
CDR3: CASSSRDLIYNEQFF

size: -
D: TRBD1
V: TRBV27
J: TRBJ2-2
DNA: TGTGCGGGCCGGGACAGGGACACCGGGGAGCTGTTTTTT
CDR3: CAGRDRDTGELFF

size: -
D: TRBD1
V: TRBV7-2
J: TRBJ1-6
DNA: TGTGCCAGCAGCTCAGGGACAGGGTCACCCCTCCACTTT
CDR3: CASSSGTGSPLHF

size: -
D: -
V: TRBV27
J: TRBJ2-3
DNA: TGTGCCAGCAGTCCCTACAGCACAGATACGCAGTATTTT
CDR3: CASSPYSTDTQYF

size: -
D: -
V: TRBV27
J: TRBJ2-7
DNA: TGTGCCAGCGGCTCCCTAGAACTTTTCTACGAGCAGTACTTC
CDR3: CASGSLELFYEQYF

size: -
D: -
V: TRBV11-2
J: TRBJ2-1
DNA: TGTGCCAGCACACGACCCGGACTTGCCTACAATGAGCAGTTCTTC
CDR3: CASTRPGLAYNEQFF

size: -
D: TRBD2
V: TRBV27
J: TRBJ2-7
DNA: TGTGCCAGCAGTTTGGCGGGGGGGACCCCCTACGAGCAGTACTTC
CDR3: CASSLAGGTPYEQYF

size: -
D: -
V: TRBV6-1
J: TRBJ1-3
DNA: TGTGCCAGCAGTGAAGGCGGTTGGAACACCATATATTTT
CDR3: CASSEGGWNTIYF

size: -
D: TRBD1
V: TRBV6-2/TRBV6-3
J: TRBJ2-1
DNA: TGTGCCAGCAGCTTCACACAGGGGTACAATGAGCAGTTCTTC
CDR3: CASSFTQGYNEQFF

size: -
D: TRBD1
V: TRBV2
J: TRBJ2-4
DNA: TGTGCCAGCAGCCGAGGGGACAGGCTTGACTTC
CDR3: CASSRGDRLDF

size: -
D: -
V: TRBV19
J: TRBJ2-6
DNA: TGTGCCAGTAGTATCCGGGGCTCTGGGGCCAACGTCCTGACTTTC
CDR3: CASSIRGSGANVLTF

size: -
D: -
V: TRBV14
J: TRBJ1-6
DNA: TGTGCCAGCAGCCAAGAAGTGATAACTTTCCCAAATTCACCCCTCCACTTT
CDR3: CASSQEVITFPNSPLHF

size: -
D: TRBD2
V: TRBV13
J: TRBJ2-3
DNA: TGTGCCAGCAGGGACGGGACTAGCAGAGATACGCAGTATTTT
CDR3: CASRDGTSRDTQYF

size: -
D: -
V: TRBV18
J: TRBJ1-4
DNA: TGTGCCAGCTCACCACGCGGGGGTTTGTCAACTAATGAAAAACTGTTTTTT
CDR3: CASSPRGGLSTNEKLFF

size: once
D: TRBD1
V: TRBV5-1
J: TRBJ1-1
DNA: TGCGCCAGCAGCCCGAACAGGGGGCTGGACACTGAAGCTTTCTTT
CDR3: CASSPNRGLDTEAFF

size: once
D: -
V: TRBV19
J: TRBJ1-5
DNA: TGTGCCAGTAGTGACACTCCCAATCAGCCCCAGCATTTT
CDR3: CASSDTPNQPQHF

size: -
D: -
V: TRBV9
J: TRBJ1-2
DNA: TGTGCCAGCAGCGGTCACAGGGAAGTTAAATATGGCTACACCTTC
CDR3: CASSGHREVKYGYTF

size: -
D: -
V: TRBV2
J: TRBJ2-5
DNA: TGTGCCAGCAGTCCCGGAACAGGGAGGGGGGAGACCCAGTACTTC
CDR3: CASSPGTGRGETQYF

size: -
D: -
V: TRBV5-6
J: TRBJ1-2
DNA: TGTGCCAGCAGCTTGGAGGTGGCAGGCCCTAACTATGGCTACACCTTC
CDR3: CASSLEVAGPNYGYTF

size: -
D: TRBD2
V: TRBV4-1
J: TRBJ2-7
DNA: TGCGCCAGCAGCCAAACCGGGACTAGGGGTAGGGAGCAGTACTTC
CDR3: CASSQTGTRGREQYF

size: once
D: -
V: TRBV6-5
J: TRBJ1-2
DNA: TGTGCCAGCAGTTCTGGGCTCCGATTAGGCTACACCTTC
CDR3: CASSSGLRLGYTF

size: -
D: TRBD2
V: TRBV10-3
J: TRBJ2-1
DNA: TGTGCCATCAGTGCGACCGGGACTAGCGGGGGAACGCGTAATGAGCAGTTCTTC
CDR3: CAISATGTSGGTRNEQFF

size: -
D: TRBD1
V: TRBV15
J: TRBJ1-4
DNA: TGTGCCACCAGCAAGGACAGGGGAATAACTAATGAAAAACTGTTTTTT
CDR3: CATSKDRGITNEKLFF

size: once
D: TRBD1
V: TRBV6-5
J: TRBJ1-1
DNA: TGTGCCAGCGGAGACAGGGTGGGAACTGAAGCTTTCTTT
CDR3: CASGDRVGTEAFF

size: -
D: TRBD2
V: TRBV13
J: TRBJ2-7
DNA: TGTGCCAGCAGCTCCTGGGGGGGTCCTGAGGCCTCCTACGAGCAGTACTTC
CDR3: CASSSWGGPEASYEQYF

size: -
D: -
V: TRBV7-8
J: TRBJ2-3
DNA: TGTGCCAGCAGCTCCCGTCGCCGAGAGCGAGTGAATACGCAGTATTTT
CDR3: CASSSRRRERVNTQYF

size: -
D: -
V: TRBV7-2
J: TRBJ2-7
DNA: TGTGCCAGCAGCTTAATGGGGGCCGGAACCTACGAGCAGTACTTC
CDR3: CASSLMGAGTYEQYF

size: -
D: TRBD2
V: TRBV13
J: TRBJ2-5
DNA: TGTGCCAGCAGCTTACGAGCGGGGGGCTACCAAGAGACCCAGTACTTC
CDR3: CASSLRAGGYQETQYF

size: -
D: -
V: TRBV5-5
J: TRBJ2-3
DNA: TGTGCCAGCAGCTGGGACTCCAACACAGATACGCAGTATTTT
CDR3: CASSWDSNTDTQYF

size: -
D: TRBD2
V: TRBV4-2
J: TRBJ2-3
DNA: TGTGCCAGCAGCCAAGATCAGGGCGGGGGAAACACAGATACGCAGTATTTT
CDR3: CASSQDQGGGNTDTQYF

size: few
D: TRBD1
V: TRBV10-3
J: TRBJ1-6
DNA: TGTGCCGTAGGACAGGGGGCAATAGGAACCTATAATTCACCCCTCCACTTT
CDR3: CAVGQGAIGTYNSPLHF

size: -
D: TRBD1
V: TRBV2
J: TRBJ2-7
DNA: TGTGCCAGCAGTGAAAGGGACAGGGATAACTTC
CDR3: CASSERDRDNF

size: -
D: -
V: TRBV11-2
J: TRBJ1-2
DNA: TGTGCCAGCAGCTTGGGGCTTTCTTATGGCTACACCTTC
CDR3: CASSLGLSYGYTF

size: -
D: -
V: TRBV6-4
J: TRBJ2-5
DNA: TGTGCCAGCAGGGGAGAGCGGAAAGAGACCCAGTACTTC
CDR3: CASRGERKETQYF

size: few
D: -
V: TRBV28
J: TRBJ1-4
DNA: TGTGCCAGCAGTTTCACCAGACTAAATGAAAAACTGTTTTTT
CDR3: CASSFTRLNEKLFF

size: -
D: TRBD2
V: TRBV4-1
J: TRBJ2-5
DNA: TGCGCCAGCAGCCAAGATGGCGGGGGGGCAGGGGAGACCCAGTACTTC
CDR3: CASSQDGGGAGETQYF

size: -
D: -
V: TRBV7-9
J: TRBJ2-3
DNA: TGTGCCAGCAGCCCCCTAGCGAACCCCACAGATACGCAGTATTTT
CDR3: CASSPLANPTDTQYF

size: -
D: -
V: TRBV2
J: TRBJ1-2
DNA: TGTGCCAGCAACGGCCCGGAGGGCTATGGCTACACCTTC
CDR3: CASNGPEGYGYTF

size: -
D: -
V: TRBV4-2
J: TRBJ2-3
DNA: TGTGCCAGCAGCCTCAGATCGCAGGGAGATACGCAGTATTTT
CDR3: CASSLRSQGDTQYF

size: -
D: -
V: TRBV21-1
J: TRBJ1-1
DNA: TGTGCCAGCAGCAGACAACAGGGAGAGTTCACTGAAGCTTTCTTT
CDR3: CASSRQQGEFTEAFF

size: -
D: TRBD1
V: TRBV6-5
J: TRBJ2-7
DNA: TGTGCCAGCAGTTACTCTACGGGACAGCAAACCTACGAGCAGTACTTC
CDR3: CASSYSTGQQTYEQYF

size: -
D: TRBD2
V: TRBV2
J: TRBJ2-2
DNA: TGTGCCAGCAGCAAACTAGCGCAAACCGGGGAGCTGTTTTTT
CDR3: CASSKLAQTGELFF

size: -
D: -
V: TRBV28
J: TRBJ2-1
DNA: TGTGCCAGCAGTTTTACGGTAAACTCCTACAATGAGCAGTTCTTC
CDR3: CASSFTVNSYNEQFF

size: -
D: TRBD1
V: TRBV6-5
J: TRBJ2-1
DNA: TGTGCCAGCATCGGACAGGTGTCTATCAATGAGCAGTTCTTC
CDR3: CASIGQVSINEQFF

size: -
D: TRBD1
V: TRBV7-2
J: TRBJ1-5
DNA: TGTGCCAGCAGCTTCGACAGGGGCATTAATCAGCCCCAGCATTTT
CDR3: CASSFDRGINQPQHF

size: once
D: TRBD1
V: TRBV19
J: TRBJ2-6
DNA: TGTGCCAGTAGTAGGCAGGGGGCCTCAGCCAACGTCCTGACTTTC
CDR3: CASSRQGASANVLTF

size: -
D: -
V: TRBV7-2
J: TRBJ2-5
DNA: TGTGCCAGCAGCTTAGTGGGGCCGGAGACCCAGTACTTC
CDR3: CASSLVGPETQYF

size: -
D: -
V: TRBV6-1
J: TRBJ1-1
DNA: TGTGCCAGCAGTGACCCCACCTATGAAGCTTTCTTT
CDR3: CASSDPTYEAFF

size: few
D: -
V: TRBV2
J: TRBJ2-7
DNA: TGTGCCAGCAGCTCAGGGGTTCTCAGGGAGCAGTACTTC
CDR3: CASSSGVLREQYF

size: -
D: -
V: TRBV4-1
J: TRBJ1-1
DNA: TGCGCCAGCAGCCAAGACTCGGGGGGCCTGTGGGCTTTCTTT
CDR3: CASSQDSGGLWAFF

size: -
D: TRBD1
V: TRBV7-9
J: TRBJ2-5
DNA: TGTGCCAGCAGCCCTCTCGTGGGACAGGTCATCGAGACCCAGTACTTC
CDR3: CASSPLVGQVIETQYF

size: -
D: -
V: TRBV27
J: TRBJ1-1
DNA: TGTGCCAGCAGTTTATTAGGAGCGGACACTGAAGCTTTCTTT
CDR3: CASSLLGADTEAFF